These 27 T cell receptor beta chains were sequenced from one sample in a study of identical twins. Via MiXCR, TCRdb re-called the 5' RACE reads, giving one row per CDR3 protein. There are about 500,000 distinct CDR3 sequences in the sample; 13% to 15% occur only once, and approximately 1% lies in the top ten. These data were likewise used in another study, on yellow fever vaccine responses in identical twins.

Sequencing used CD4+ T cells sorted from blood. These receptors originate from a young woman in good health.

The J gene is TRBJ2-5, the V gene TRBV20-1; 7 bases are a match to TRBD2. Unmatched junction bases numbered 11, after V lost 5 bases and J lost 2 bases. Germline CDR1 DFQATT, CDR2 SNEGSKA (reference sequence). The CDR3 is made up of 15 amino acids. The CDR3 sequence: CSAATLPSGQETQYF. In nucleotides, the CDR3 is TGCAGTGCTGCGACTCTTCCTAGCGGTCAAGAGACCCAGTACTTC.

V is TRBV2 and J is TRBJ2-2; 8 nucleotides line up with TRBD1. The CDR3 has 15 amino acids. Looked up from germline, CDR1 is SNHLY and CDR2 is FYNNEI. Germline trimming cut 4 bases from V and 3 bases from J; bases unmatched to any gene: 4. CDR3 protein: CASSGPGQDTGELFF. The CDR3 nucleotides read TGTGCCAGCAGTGGCCCGGGACAGGACACCGGGGAGCTGTTTTTT.

Ten or more counts support this clonotype. The chain links TRBV15 to TRBJ2-1; D perhaps matches TRBD2 (5 bases). CDR3 length: 16 residues. Trimming pared 2 bases from V and 0 bases from J, leaving 11 bases between. The V gene's germline CDR1 is LNHNV and CDR2 YYDKDF (reference sequence). The CDR3 DNA is TGTGCCACCAGCAGACTGGACTTACACTCCTACAATGAGCAGTTCTTC. Translated: CATSRLDLHSYNEQFF.

The chain has TRBV6-2 or TRBV6-3 and TRBJ2-4; possibly TRBD2 for D (6 bases). The CDR3 extends over 17 amino acids. Between the trimmed V and J ends, which lost 2 bases and 3 bases, there was a span of 17 bases. From germline, CDR1 is MNHEY and CDR2 SVGEGT. The DNA of the CDR3 is TGTGCCAGCAGTTACAACTTAGGAGGGGCATTCAAAAACATTCAGTACTTC. It translates to CASSYNLGGAFKNIQYF.

This chain connects TRBV6-1 to TRBJ2-2; 10 bases line up with TRBD1. J was trimmed by 7 bases and V by 6 bases; bases with no gene match: 5. Per germline, CDR1 MNHNS and CDR2 SASEGT. The CDR3 consists of 14 residues. CDR3 region: CASRDRTGGGELFF. CDR3 DNA sequence: TGTGCCAGCAGAGACCGGACAGGGGGCGGGGAGCTGTTTTTT.

This clonotype showed up many times. V gene TRBV5-1 combines with J gene TRBJ2-3; 7 nucleotides match TRBD2. CDR1 and CDR2 from the germline V gene are SGHRS and YFSETQ. V lost 4 bases and J lost 3; bases outside the gene matches: 5. The CDR3 length is 14 residues. The CDR3 loop is CASSPAGKTDTQYF. CDR3 DNA sequence: TGCGCCAGCAGCCCAGCGGGAAAGACAGATACGCAGTATTTT.

J is TRBJ1-5 and V is TRBV18, with 9 bases that match TRBD1. V shed 4 bases, J shed 6 bases, and the junction held 7 bases outside the gene matches. CDR1 and CDR2 (germline): KGHSH, LQKENI. The CDR3 is made up of 15 amino acids. The CDR3 sequence: CASSQQGAPGQPQHF. The CDR3 DNA follows: TGTGCCAGCTCACAACAGGGGGCGCCCGGTCAGCCCCAGCATTTT. Variable domain in full (rest from reference TRBV18 and TRBJ1-5): NAGVMQNPRHLVRRRGQEARLRCSPMKGHSHVYWYRQLPEEGLKFMVYLQKENIIDESGMPKERFSAEFPKEGPSILRIQQVVRGDSAAYFCASSQQGAPGQPQHFGDGTRLSIL.

The rearrangement joins TRBV7-9 to TRBJ2-3; D gene uncertain. Germline CDR1 and CDR2: SEHNR and FQNEAQ (reference sequence). CDR3 size: 13 residues. V was shortened by 5 bases and J by 6 bases, with 12 bases between the two germline ends. The CDR3 protein is CASSLVVGDTQYF. The CDR3 DNA follows: TGTGCCAGCAGCCTCGTGGTAGGGGATACGCAGTATTTT.

This clonotype was counted only a few times. The rearrangement joins TRBV7-2 to TRBJ2-7; D unclear. The CDR3 loop spans 13 amino acids. V dropped 2 bases and J dropped 3 bases, with 8 bases sitting between them. Per the germline V gene, CDR1 is SGHTA and CDR2 is FQGNSA. CDR3 DNA: TGTGCCAGCAGCTTATCTCTGAACTACGAGCAGTACTTC. Encoded protein: CASSLSLNYEQYF. The full variable domain, completed using reference TRBV7-2 and TRBJ2-7, is GAGVSQSPSNKVTEKGKDVELRCDPISGHTALYWYRQSLGQGLEFLIYFQGNSAPDKSGLPSDRFSAERTGGSVSTLTIQRTQQEDSAVYLCASSLSLNYEQYFGPGTRLTVT.

CDR3 sequence: CASSRVDSGVPDTQYF. The DNA of the CDR3 is TGTGCCAGCAGCCGCGTCGATAGCGGGGTTCCAGATACGCAGTATTTT. V and J are TRBV7-6 and TRBJ2-3, with 8 bases identical to TRBD2. Looked up from germline, CDR1 is SGHVS and CDR2 is FNYEAQ. Trimming took 5 bases from V and 4 from J; bases not matched to a gene: 11. The CDR3 extends over 16 amino acids.

This chain connects TRBV29-1 to TRBJ1-2; a possible D gene is TRBD1 (5 bases). Germline V gene lookup returns CDR1 SQVTM and CDR2 ANQGSEA. V lost 6 bases to trimming and J lost 8 bases, with 10 bases between them. The CDR3 totals 10 residues. Here the CDR3 DNA reads TGCAGCGTCCCTTGGGGCGGCTACACCTTC. This translates into CSVPWGGYTF. The whole variable domain, remainder taken from reference TRBV29-1 and TRBJ1-2, is SAVISQKPSRDICQRGTSLTIQCQVDSQVTMMFWYRQQPGQSLTLIATANQGSEATYESGFVIDKFPISRPNLTFSTLTVSNMSPEDSSIYLCSVPWGGYTFGSGTRLTVV.

The chain carries TRBV6-5 and TRBJ2-3; no reliable D call. Trimming removed 4 bases from V and 1 base from J, with 12 bases in between. The CDR3 sequence is 15 residues long. CDR1 and CDR2 (germline): MNHEY, SVGAGI. CDR3 loop: CASSFESPRTDTQYF. DNA for the CDR3: TGTGCCAGCAGTTTCGAGAGCCCTCGCACAGATACGCAGTATTTT.

The chain has TRBV4-3 and TRBJ2-3; D is uncertain. V was shortened by 0 bases and J by 3 bases, with 4 bases between the two germline ends. The germline CDR1 and CDR2 sequences are LGHNA and YSLEER. This CDR3 has 13 amino acids. CDR3 region: CASSQEYTDTQYF. The CDR3 bases are TGCGCCAGCAGCCAAGAATATACAGATACGCAGTATTTT.

This clonotype has a count of ten or more. The chain has TRBV7-9 and TRBJ2-1, with 8 bases aligning to TRBD2. Germline trimming cut 2 bases from V and 7 bases from J; bases unmatched to any gene: 4. Germline values: CDR1 SEHNR, CDR2 FQNEAQ (reference sequence). This CDR3 region has 14 residues. CDR3 nucleotides: TGTGCCAGCAGCTTAACAGCGGGAGTGAATGAGCAGTTCTTC. Its translation is CASSLTAGVNEQFF.

This clonotype was found many times. The J gene is TRBJ1-1, the V gene TRBV12-3 or TRBV12-4; D not certain. The length of the CDR3 is 12 residues. Trimming cost V 6 bases and J 4 bases, with 9 bases left between them. CDR3 bases: TGTGCCAGCAGCAAAAGGCTCACTGAAGCTTTCTTT. Amino acid sequence: CASSKRLTEAFF.

This clonotype has at least ten counts. This chain connects TRBV12-3 or TRBV12-4 to TRBJ1-2; weak D call: TRBD1 (6 bases). The CDR3 extends over 13 amino acids. V was pared by 6 bases and J by 8 bases, with 16 bases between. The CDR3: CASRSYRDRGYTF. The CDR3, as DNA: TGTGCCAGCAGATCGTACAGGGATCGGGGCTACACCTTC.

This clonotype came up a few times. The CDR3 coding sequence is TGTGCCAGCAGCTTGGGACTAGCGGGGGGCCGGCGCACAGATACGCAGTATTTT. This translates into CASSLGLAGGRRTDTQYF. The V gene is TRBV12-3 or TRBV12-4, the J gene TRBJ2-3; TRBD2 aligns across 15 bases. V shed 6 bases, J shed 1 base, and the junction held 8 bases outside the gene matches. This CDR3 contains 18 residues.

The V call is TRBV18, the J call TRBJ2-3, with 9 positions matching TRBD1. With V trimmed by 4 bases and J by 0 bases, 5 bases remained unmatched. The length of the CDR3 is 16 residues. Germline assignment: CDR1 KGHSH and CDR2 LQKENI. CDR3 sequence reads: CASSLRTGASTDTQYF. The CDR3 DNA follows: TGTGCCAGCTCACTCCGGACAGGGGCGAGCACAGATACGCAGTATTTT.

This clonotype has a handful of counts. The gene calls are TRBV4-2 and TRBJ2-2; D call uncertain. V was shortened by 3 bases and J by 2 bases, with 10 bases between the two germline ends. Germline loops: CDR1 LGHNA, CDR2 YNFKEQ. This CDR3 has 15 residues. CDR3 residues: CASSQPRLNTGELFF. In DNA form, the CDR3 reads TGTGCCAGCAGCCAGCCCAGGTTAAACACCGGGGAGCTGTTTTTT.

This clonotype was picked up a small number of times. V and J are TRBV29-1 and TRBJ2-7; D not resolved. The CDR3 has 13 residues. Germline CDR1 reads SQVTM; CDR2 reads ANQGSEA. V lost 1 base, J lost 2 bases, and 9 bases lay in between. DNA of the CDR3: TGCAGCGTTGAAGGCGAGATTCCCTACGAGCAGTACTTC. Translation: CSVEGEIPYEQYF.

The chain has TRBV20-1 and TRBJ2-6, with 8 bases matching TRBD1. The CDR3 has 18 amino acids. Per the germline V gene, CDR1 is DFQATT and CDR2 is SNEGSKA (reference sequence). J lost 0 bases, V lost 2 bases, and 9 bases had no gene match. CDR3 residues: CSARTRNRGDSGANVLTF. CDR3 coding DNA: TGCAGTGCTAGAACCCGGAACAGGGGGGACTCTGGGGCCAACGTCCTGACTTTC.

The genes are TRBV12-3 or TRBV12-4 and TRBJ1-1, with D tentatively TRBD1 (5 bases). Trimming left V 11 bases short and J 0 bases short, with 13 bases between. This CDR3 region has 13 residues. CDR3: CARRGTVNTEAFF. The CDR3 region has the DNA TGTGCCCGCCGCGGGACGGTGAACACTGAAGCTTTCTTT.

This sequence joins TRBV20-1 and TRBJ2-1; the D is unclear. Germline V gene data show CDR1 as DFQATT and CDR2 as SNEGSKA (reference sequence). The CDR3 is 13 residues long. The V end lost 1 base, the J end lost 12 bases, and 16 bases lay between the germline ends. The CDR3 sequence: CSARGLEVPGQFF. CDR3 DNA: TGCAGTGCTAGAGGTCTAGAAGTCCCAGGGCAGTTCTTC.

This rearrangement joins TRBV5-1 to TRBJ2-3; maybe TRBD1 (6 bases). Trimming removed 4 bases from V and 1 base from J, with 13 bases in between. This CDR3 region has 15 residues. Germline CDR1 and CDR2: SGHRS and YFSETQ. CDR3 sequence reads: CASSPRRTGTDTQYF. CDR3 in DNA: TGCGCCAGCAGCCCCCGGCGGACAGGCACAGATACGCAGTATTTT.

In its sample, this clonotype was seen many times. This chain links TRBV20-1 with TRBJ1-4, with 8 bases lining up with TRBD1. The germline V gene has CDR1 DFQATT and CDR2 SNEGSKA (reference sequence). J was trimmed by 6 bases and V by 4 bases; bases with no gene match: 7. The CDR3 consists of 14 residues. The CDR3 sequence: CSAIPDRADEKLFF. DNA for the CDR3: TGCAGTGCTATACCGGACAGGGCGGATGAAAAACTGTTTTTT.

This clonotype has more than one count but fewer than ten. V usage is TRBV5-1 and J usage is TRBJ2-7; 9 bases line up with TRBD1. The germline V gene encodes CDR1 SGHRS and CDR2 YFSETQ. The CDR3 consists of 14 residues. V was clipped by 3 bases and J by 6 bases; unmatched bases: 7. Written as DNA, the CDR3 is TGCGCCAGCAGCTGGGACAGGGTAGGGAGCGAGCAGTACTTC. Translating it yields CASSWDRVGSEQYF.

This clonotype was counted many times. The chain carries TRBV4-2 and TRBJ2-1; D unclear. The CDR3 sequence is 12 residues long. Trimming removed 1 base at V and 9 bases at J, with 7 bases between. Germline CDR1 reads LGHNA; CDR2 reads YNFKEQ. The chain's CDR3 is CASSQGGAEQFF. The CDR3 DNA follows: TGTGCCAGCAGCCAAGGTGGAGCTGAGCAGTTCTTC.